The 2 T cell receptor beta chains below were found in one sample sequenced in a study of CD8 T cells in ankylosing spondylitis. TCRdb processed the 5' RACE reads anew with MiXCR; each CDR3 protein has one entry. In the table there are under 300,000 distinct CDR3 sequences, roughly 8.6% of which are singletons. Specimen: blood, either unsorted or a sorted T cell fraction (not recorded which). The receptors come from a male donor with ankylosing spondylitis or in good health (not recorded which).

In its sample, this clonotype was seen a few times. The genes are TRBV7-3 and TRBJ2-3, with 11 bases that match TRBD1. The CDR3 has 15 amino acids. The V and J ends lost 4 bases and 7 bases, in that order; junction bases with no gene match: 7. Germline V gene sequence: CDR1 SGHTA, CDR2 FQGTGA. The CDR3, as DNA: TGTGCCAGCAGCTCCGGACAGGGGGCTGTGAATACGCAGTATTTT. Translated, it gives CASSSGQGAVNTQYF. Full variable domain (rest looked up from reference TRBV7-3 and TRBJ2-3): GAGVSQTPSNKVTEKGKYVELRCDPISGHTALYWYRQSLGQGPEFLIYFQGTGAADDSGLPNDRFFAVRPEGSVSTLKIQRTERGDSAVYLCASSSGQGAVNTQYFGPGTRLTVL.

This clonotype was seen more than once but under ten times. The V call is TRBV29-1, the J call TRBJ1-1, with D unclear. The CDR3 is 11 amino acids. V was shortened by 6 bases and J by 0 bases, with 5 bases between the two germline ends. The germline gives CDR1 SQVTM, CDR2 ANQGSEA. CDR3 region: CSVELNTEAFF. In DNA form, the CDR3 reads TGCAGCGTGGAATTGAACACTGAAGCTTTCTTT.